A single sample gave rise to the 14 T cell receptor beta chains below, sequenced in a study of T cells in tuberculosis (dated by TCRdb to the late 2010s). This specimen's time point label, per the study, means: new active TB diagnosis, blood taken before or within 7 days of starting treatment. Libraries were constructed by the immunoSEQ multiplex PCR assay. Entries here come from immuneACCESS through TCRdb and include only in-frame sequences with V and J called. Some clones fail to appear in such tables; in the studies checked, an unresolved V gene covers under half of the shortfall, and the cause of the remainder is unknown. Recorded for this sample are 30,000 to 40,000 clones; 93% of them occurred a single time. Clones ranked in the top ten supply roughly 11% of the sample. The sample here was PBMCs, taken at tuberculosis diagnosis. These receptors came from an adult with tuberculosis.

The V gene is TRBV5-1, the J gene TRBJ2-2; TRBD1 aligns across 9 bases. Germline V gene data show CDR1 as SGHRS and CDR2 as YFSETQ. With 4 bases clipped from V and 6 bases from J, the junction kept 10 bases outside the gene matches. The CDR3 totals 16 residues. CDR3 region: CASSDPGQGGAGELFF. The CDR3 nucleotides read TGCGCCAGCAGCGATCCGGGACAGGGTGGAGCCGGGGAGCTGTTTTTT.

This chain uses TRBV5-1 with TRBJ1-2; 7 bases align to TRBD1. Germline loops: CDR1 SGHRS, CDR2 YFSETQ. The CDR3 has 14 amino acids. Losses at the gene ends were 2 bases for V and 8 bases for J; bases not matched to a gene: 9. In nucleotides, the CDR3 is TGCGCCAGCAGCTTTACCTCGACAGGGATCGGCTACACCTTC. This encodes CASSFTSTGIGYTF.

The chain combines TRBV27 with TRBJ1-2, with D possibly TRBD1 on 6 matching bases. This CDR3 has 17 amino acids. CDR1 is MNHEY and CDR2 is SMNVEV in the germline V gene (reference sequence). V lost 5 bases, J lost 4 bases, and 23 bases lay in between. The CDR3 is CASSPRVFRGEGYGYTF. In DNA form, the CDR3 reads TGTGCCAGCAGTCCCCGGGTCTTCAGGGGCGAGGGCTATGGCTACACCTTC.

This clone appeared a single time. CDR3 sequence reads: CASSFRGGANVLTF. The CDR3 coding sequence is TGTGCCAGCAGCTTCAGGGGTGGGGCCAACGTCCTGACTTTC. V and J are TRBV5-4 and TRBJ2-6, with D perhaps matching TRBD1 (6 bases). Trimming pared 2 bases from V and 3 bases from J, leaving 6 bases between. The CDR3 runs 14 residues. Per the germline V gene, CDR1 is SGHNT and CDR2 is YYREEE (reference sequence).

The CDR3 is CASSFPRQQKYTQETQYF. The CDR3, as DNA: TGTGCCAGCAGTTTTCCTCGACAGCAAAAATACACCCAAGAGACCCAGTACTTC. The chain links TRBV28 to TRBJ2-5, with D perhaps matching TRBD1 (5 bases). The CDR3 loop spans 18 amino acids. V lost 3 bases and J lost 1, with 21 bases in between. Germline CDR1 MDHEN, CDR2 SYDVKM.

DNA of the CDR3: TGTGCCAGCTCACCAAACCGGCGGGCAGATACGCAGTATTTT. Translating it yields CASSPNRRADTQYF. This chain uses TRBV18 with TRBJ2-3; D possibly corresponds to TRBD2 (5 bases). Trimming left V 2 bases short and J 4 bases short, with 10 bases between. Germline loops: CDR1 KGHSH, CDR2 LQKENI. The CDR3 sequence is 14 residues long. Looking up the rest from reference TRBV18 and TRBJ2-3 gives the full variable domain: NAGVMQNPRHLVRRRGQEARLRCSPMKGHSHVYWYRQLPEEGLKFMVYLQKENIIDESGMPKERFSAEFPKEGPSILRIQQVVRGDSAAYFCASSPNRRADTQYFGPGTRLTVL.

V is TRBV19 and J is TRBJ2-5; D perhaps matches TRBD1 (7 bases). Between the trimmed V and J ends, which lost 5 bases and 2 bases, there was a span of 12 bases. Germline assignment: CDR1 LNHDA and CDR2 SQIVND (reference sequence). The CDR3 spans 14 residues. The CDR3 protein is CASSAGQLQETQYF. The DNA for the CDR3 is TGTGCCAGTAGTGCGGGACAGTTACAAGAGACCCAGTACTTC.

The chain is built from TRBV9 and TRBJ2-7; TRBD1 is a possible D gene (6 bases). Trimming removed 0 bases at V and 1 base at J, with 14 bases between. Per germline, CDR1 SGDLS and CDR2 YYNGEE. This CDR3 is 16 amino acids long. The CDR3 DNA reads TGTGCCAGCAGCGTAGGAATAGGGACACTTTCCTACGAGCAGTACTTC. It encodes CASSVGIGTLSYEQYF.

The chain has TRBV5-1 and TRBJ1-1; D gene uncertain. The CDR3 loop spans 15 amino acids. Trimming cost V 4 bases and J 4 bases, with 17 bases left between them. CDR1 and CDR2 (germline): SGHRS, YFSETQ. The CDR3 DNA reads TGCGCCAGCAGCCTGGGCGGGGTTACCCTCACTGAAGCTTTCTTT. It encodes CASSLGGVTLTEAFF.

The chain recombines TRBV6-1 with TRBJ2-7, with D perhaps matching TRBD1 (6 bases). The length of the CDR3 is 12 residues. V lost 10 bases to trimming and J lost 2 bases, with 12 bases between them. CDR1 and CDR2 from the germline V gene are MNHNS and SASEGT. The CDR3 sequence: CATTGLTYEQYF. CDR3 sequence (DNA): TGTGCCACTACAGGGCTAACCTACGAGCAGTACTTC.

The chain employs TRBV28 and TRBJ2-1; TRBD1 matches 11 bases. V lost 5 bases, J lost 9 bases, and 12 bases stayed unmatched. This CDR3 region has 16 residues. Per germline, CDR1 MDHEN and CDR2 SYDVKM. The CDR3 reads CASSPPSGTGGGEQFF. CDR3 bases: TGTGCCAGCAGTCCGCCTTCCGGGACAGGGGGTGGTGAGCAGTTCTTC.

J is TRBJ2-7 and V is TRBV10-1, with TRBD2 identical over 9 bases. V trimming: 5 bases; J trimming: 5 bases; junction bases outside the gene matches: 4. CDR1 is WNHNN and CDR2 is SYGVQD in the germline V gene (reference sequence). This CDR3 spans 13 amino acids. The CDR3 bases are TGCGCCAGCAGTAGCGGGGGGCTCAACGAGCAGTACTTC. Translated: CASSSGGLNEQYF.

The DNA of the CDR3 is TGTGCCAGCAGCGACAACAGGGGACCCTACGAGCAGTACTTC. Protein product: CASSDNRGPYEQYF. V is TRBV5-6 and J is TRBJ2-7, with 7 nucleotides matching TRBD1. With V trimmed by 4 bases and J by 2 bases, 6 bases remained unmatched. CDR1 and CDR2 from the germline V gene are SGHDT and YYEEEE. CDR3 length: 14 residues.

The chain links TRBV30 to TRBJ1-4; D call uncertain. In germline, CDR1 is GTSNPN, CDR2 SVGIG (reference sequence). There are 15 residues in the CDR3. Between the trimmed V and J ends, which lost 0 bases and 0 bases, there was a span of 8 bases. The CDR3 coding sequence is TGTGCCTGGAGTGTTGGCCGAACAACTAATGAAAAACTGTTTTTT. Protein sequence: CAWSVGRTTNEKLFF.